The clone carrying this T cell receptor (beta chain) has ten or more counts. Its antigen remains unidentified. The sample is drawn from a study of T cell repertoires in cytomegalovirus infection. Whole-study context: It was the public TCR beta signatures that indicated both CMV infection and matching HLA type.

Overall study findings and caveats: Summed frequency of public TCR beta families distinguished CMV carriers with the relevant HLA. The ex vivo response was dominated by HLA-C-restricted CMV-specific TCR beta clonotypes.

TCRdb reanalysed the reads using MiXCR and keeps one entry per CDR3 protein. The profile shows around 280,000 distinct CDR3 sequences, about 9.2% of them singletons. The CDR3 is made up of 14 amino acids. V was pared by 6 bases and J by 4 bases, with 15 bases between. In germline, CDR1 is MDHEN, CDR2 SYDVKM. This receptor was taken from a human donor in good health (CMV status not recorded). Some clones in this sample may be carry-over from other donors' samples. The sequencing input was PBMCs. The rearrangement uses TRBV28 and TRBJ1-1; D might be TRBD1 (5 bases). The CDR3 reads CASRSLQVGTEAFF. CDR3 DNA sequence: TGTGCCAGCAGATCGTTACAGGTCGGCACTGAAGCTTTCTTT.